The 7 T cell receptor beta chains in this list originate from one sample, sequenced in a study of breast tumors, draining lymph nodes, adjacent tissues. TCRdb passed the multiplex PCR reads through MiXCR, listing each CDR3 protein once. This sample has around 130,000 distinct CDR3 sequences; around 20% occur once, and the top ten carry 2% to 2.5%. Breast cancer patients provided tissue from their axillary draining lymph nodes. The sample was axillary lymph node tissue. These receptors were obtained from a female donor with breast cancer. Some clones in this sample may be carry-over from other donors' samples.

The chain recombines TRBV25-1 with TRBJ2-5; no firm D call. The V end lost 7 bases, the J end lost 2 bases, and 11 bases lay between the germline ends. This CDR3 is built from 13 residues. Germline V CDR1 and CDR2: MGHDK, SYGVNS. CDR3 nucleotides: TGTGCCAGCAACCGGGTCCCGCAAGAGACCCAGTACTTC. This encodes CASNRVPQETQYF.

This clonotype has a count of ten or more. Written as DNA, the CDR3 is TGTGCCAGCAGTGAGGAGGGGGCTGGCAATCAGCCCCAGCATTTT. Its protein product is CASSEEGAGNQPQHF. J is TRBJ1-5 and V is TRBV2, with 7 bases matching TRBD1. Per the germline V gene, CDR1 is SNHLY and CDR2 is FYNNEI. V lost 3 bases, J lost 2 bases, and 4 bases stayed unmatched. This CDR3 spans 15 amino acids.

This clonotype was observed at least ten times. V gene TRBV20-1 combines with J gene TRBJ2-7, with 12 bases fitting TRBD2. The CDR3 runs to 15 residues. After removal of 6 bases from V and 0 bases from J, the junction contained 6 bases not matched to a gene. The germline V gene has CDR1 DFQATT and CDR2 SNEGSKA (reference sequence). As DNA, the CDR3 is TGCAGTGCGCCCGGGACTAGCGGGTACTCCTACGAGCAGTACTTC. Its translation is CSAPGTSGYSYEQYF.

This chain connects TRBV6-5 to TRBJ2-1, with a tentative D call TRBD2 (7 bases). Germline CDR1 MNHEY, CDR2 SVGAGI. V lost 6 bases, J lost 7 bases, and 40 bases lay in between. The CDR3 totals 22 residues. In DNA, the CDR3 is TGTGCCAGCAGACTGTCTCACGGGGGGCCCGGGGTCAGCGGGGAAGGGAAAAATGAGCAGTTCTTC. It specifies CASRLSHGGPGVSGEGKNEQFF.

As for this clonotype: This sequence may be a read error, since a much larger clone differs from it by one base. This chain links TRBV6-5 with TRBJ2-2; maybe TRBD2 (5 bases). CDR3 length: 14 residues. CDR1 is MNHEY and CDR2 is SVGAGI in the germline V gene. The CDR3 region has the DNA TGTGCCAGCACGGAGGTGGATGAGACCGGGAAGCTGTTTTTT. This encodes CASTEVDETGKLFF.

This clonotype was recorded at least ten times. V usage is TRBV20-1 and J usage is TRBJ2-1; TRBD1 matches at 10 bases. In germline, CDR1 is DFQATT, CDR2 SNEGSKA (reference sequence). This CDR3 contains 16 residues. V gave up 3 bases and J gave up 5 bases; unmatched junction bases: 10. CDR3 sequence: CSASALGQGNDNEQFF. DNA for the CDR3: TGCAGTGCTAGCGCTCTGGGACAGGGGAATGACAATGAGCAGTTCTTC.

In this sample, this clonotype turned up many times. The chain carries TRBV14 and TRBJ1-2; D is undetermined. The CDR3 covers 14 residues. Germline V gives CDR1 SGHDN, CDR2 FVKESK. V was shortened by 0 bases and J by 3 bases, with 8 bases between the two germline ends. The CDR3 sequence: CASSQEWTHYGYTF. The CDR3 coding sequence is TGTGCCAGCAGCCAAGAGTGGACCCACTATGGCTACACCTTC.